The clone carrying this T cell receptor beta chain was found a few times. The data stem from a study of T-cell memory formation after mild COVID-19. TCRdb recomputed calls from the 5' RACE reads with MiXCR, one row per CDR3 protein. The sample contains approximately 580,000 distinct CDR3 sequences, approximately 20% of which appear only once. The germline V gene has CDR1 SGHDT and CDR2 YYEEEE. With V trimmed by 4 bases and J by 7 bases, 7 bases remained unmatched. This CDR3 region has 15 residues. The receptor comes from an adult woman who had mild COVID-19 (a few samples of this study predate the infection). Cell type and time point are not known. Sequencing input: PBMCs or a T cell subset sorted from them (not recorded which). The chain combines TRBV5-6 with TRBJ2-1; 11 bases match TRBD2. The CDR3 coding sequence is TGTGCCAGCAGCGCTCTAGCGGGAGGAAGTAATGAGCAGTTCTTC. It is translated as CASSALAGGSNEQFF. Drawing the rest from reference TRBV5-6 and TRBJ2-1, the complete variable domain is DAGVTQSPTHLIKTRGQQVTLRCSPKSGHDTVSWYQQALGQGPQFIFQYYEEEERQRGNFPDRFSGHQFPNYSSELNVNALLLGDSALYLCASSALAGGSNEQFFGPGTRLTVL.